Below, 9 T cell receptor beta chains from the same sample are listed, as sequenced in a study of monozygotic twins with inflammatory bowel disease. Following a re-call of the 5' RACE reads, TCRdb has one entry per CDR3 protein and lacks DNA. In all, the sample yields fewer than 350,000 distinct CDR3 sequences. Sample: blood. Receptors were obtained from a human donor with ulcerative colitis or Crohn's disease, or a healthy co-twin of an affected twin (not recorded which).

V is TRBV29-1 and J is TRBJ1-2; TCRdb's assignment of TRBD1 cannot be checked, as there is no DNA. CDR1 and CDR2 from the germline V gene are SQVTM and ANQGSEA. The CDR3 has 13 residues. CDR3 in amino acids: CSVSPGPLYGYTF. Supplemented by reference TRBV29-1 and TRBJ1-2, the full variable domain reads SAVISQKPSRDICQRGTSLTIQCQVDSQVTMMFWYRQQPGQSLTLIATANQGSEATYESGFVIDKFPISRPNLTFSTLTVSNMSPEDSSIYLCSVSPGPLYGYTFGSGTRLTVV.

V is TRBV12-5 and J is TRBJ2-1. This CDR3 has 13 residues. The germline gives CDR1 LGHNT, CDR2 FRNRAP. CDR3 protein: CASGLVRTGEQFF.

This chain uses TRBV6-5 with TRBJ2-1; the D call of TRBD2 rests on TCRdb alone, since no DNA is present to check it. Per the germline V gene, CDR1 is MNHEY and CDR2 is SVGAGI. The CDR3 has 15 amino acids. CDR3 sequence: CASTLSGGDFYEQFF.

V is TRBV10-3 and J is TRBJ2-7; the TRBD1 assignment by TCRdb is unverifiable without DNA. This CDR3 comprises 13 residues. The germline V gene has CDR1 ENHRY and CDR2 SYGVKD. CDR3 protein: CAISLTGSYEQYF.

This chain uses TRBV10-3 with TRBJ2-2; there is no DNA to check the TCRdb D call of TRBD1. Germline V gene sequence: CDR1 ENHRY, CDR2 SYGVKD. The CDR3 totals 12 residues. Here the CDR3 reads CATQQGPGELFF.

This sequence joins TRBV4-1 and TRBJ1-6; TCRdb's D call of TRBD1 is untestable without DNA. This CDR3 has 12 amino acids. Germline V gene sequence: CDR1 MGHRA, CDR2 YSYEKL. Here the CDR3 reads CASSPGDSPLHF.

This chain uses TRBV7-8 with TRBJ2-3; TCRdb lists TRBD2, though no DNA is available to test this call. Germline V lookup: CDR1 SGHVS, CDR2 FQNEAQ. The CDR3 contains 19 residues. The CDR3 sequence is CASSLARTSGNRGTDTQYF.

CDR3: CASSDLEGLEGQGYTF. The chain employs TRBV10-2 and TRBJ1-2. Looked up from germline, CDR1 is WSHSY and CDR2 is SAAADI. The CDR3 extends over 16 amino acids.

The chain has TRBV20-1 and TRBJ2-1; the TCRdb D gene call, TRBD2, has no DNA to confirm it. The germline V gene encodes CDR1 DFQATT and CDR2 SNEGSKA (reference sequence). The CDR3 sequence is 13 residues long. CDR3 in amino acids: CSASGPPYNEQFF.